This is a list of T cell receptor beta chains from one sample in a study of T cells in Graves' hyperthyroidism and ophthalmopathy. TCRdb called the multiplex PCR reads again in MiXCR, with one record for every CDR3 protein. The profile covers roughly 500,000 distinct CDR3 sequences, with around 42% appearing a single time and over 15% taken by the ten largest. The sample consisted of peripheral blood or thyroid tissue (not recorded which). These receptors all come from an adult woman with Graves' disease, either hyperthyroidism or ophthalmopathy (not recorded which). Each CDR3 is given with its conserved first and last residue. The order of the fields is D gene, J gene, V gene, clone size, CDR3 protein, CDR3 DNA. A D gene is named only where the DNA matches it firmly. Some rows have no size entry. The others give once, few or many, or a class for an expanded clone.

>TRBD1|TRBJ1-2|TRBV5-1|many
CASSSTGTGNRYGYTF
TGCGCCAGCAGCTCCACCGGGACAGGGAATCGCTATGGCTACACCTTC
>TRBD1|TRBJ1-1|TRBV7-9|many
CASRDGRDRVSENTEAFF
TGTGCCAGCAGAGATGGTCGGGACAGGGTGTCGGAGAACACTGAAGCTTTCTTT
>NA|TRBJ1-1|TRBV7-2|NA
CASSLRLVGETEAFF
TGTGCCAGCAGCTTAAGGTTGGTCGGGGAAACCGAAGCTTTCTTT
>TRBD2|TRBJ2-1|TRBV10-1|few
CASSLAGGNEEQFF
TGCGCCAGCAGCTTAGCGGGAGGGAACGAAGAGCAGTTCTTC
>NA|TRBJ1-2|TRBV29-1|NA
CSVEGDVHGYTF
TGCAGCGTTGAGGGGGACGTTCATGGCTACACCTTC
>NA|TRBJ2-7|TRBV10-3|many
CAILSGREQYF
TGTGCCATACTGTCAGGGCGCGAGCAGTACTTC
>NA|TRBJ2-7|TRBV24-1|many
CATSDSGNADPYEQYF
TGTGCCACCAGTGATTCAGGCAATGCGGATCCCTACGAGCAGTACTTC
>NA|TRBJ2-7|TRBV29-1|many
CSVRVHSSYEQYF
TGCAGCGTTCGTGTCCACAGCTCCTACGAGCAGTACTTC
>TRBD2|TRBJ2-5|TRBV12-5|many
CASSFSRTSGRASETQYF
TGTGCTAGCTCATTTTCTCGGACTAGCGGGAGGGCCAGTGAGACCCAGTACTTC
>TRBD2|TRBJ2-1|TRBV9|NA
CASSHRLAGGPNEQFF
TGTGCCAGCAGCCACCGACTAGCGGGAGGGCCTAATGAGCAGTTCTTC
>NA|TRBJ1-6|TRBV5-8|NA
CASSVGGPRSPLHF
TGTGCCAGCAGCGTCGGGGGACCTCGTTCACCCCTCCACTTT
>TRBD1|TRBJ1-5|TRBV11-3|few
CASSAGTGAGNQPQHF
TGTGCCAGCAGTGCCGGGACAGGGGCAGGGAATCAGCCCCAGCATTTT
>NA|TRBJ2-2|TRBV11-2|many
CASSLVVTINTGELFF
TGTGCCAGCAGCTTAGTGGTGACTATTAACACCGGGGAGCTGTTTTTT
>NA|TRBJ1-6|TRBV9|NA
CASSETENNSPLHF
TGTGCCAGCAGCGAGACAGAGAATAATTCACCCCTCCACTTT
>TRBD1|TRBJ2-2|TRBV14|NA
CASSQRDRVNTGELFF
TGTGCCAGCAGCCAAAGGGACAGGGTGAACACCGGGGAGCTGTTTTTT
>TRBD2|TRBJ2-7|TRBV6-5|few
CASSRAGEQYF
TGTGCCAGCAGTCGAGCGGGGGAGCAGTACTTC
>NA|TRBJ2-7|TRBV15|many
CATSRVATVQPEQYF
TGTGCCACCAGCAGAGTAGCGACAGTCCAGCCGGAGCAGTACTTC
>TRBD1|TRBJ2-2|TRBV29-1|few
CSVANRDRVTGELFF
TGCAGCGTTGCGAACCGGGACAGGGTAACCGGGGAGCTGTTTTTT
>NA|TRBJ1-4|TRBV7-8|many
CASSQGTGTRKLFF
TGTGCCAGCAGCCAGGGGACCGGTACAAGAAAACTGTTTTTT
>NA|TRBJ1-2|TRBV20-1|NA
CSALSYGYTF
TGCAGTGCTCTTAGCTATGGCTACACCTTC
>NA|TRBJ1-2|TRBV4-2|many
CASSQAQRSYGYTF
TGTGCCAGCAGCCAAGCCCAGCGGAGTTATGGCTACACCTTC
>NA|TRBJ2-5|TRBV7-7|many
CASSLGRGQETQYF
TGTGCTAGCAGCTTGGGAAGGGGACAAGAGACCCAGTACTTC
>NA|TRBJ1-2|TRBV7-9|many
CASSLAWGGDGYTF
TGTGCCAGCAGCTTAGCGTGGGGAGGCGATGGCTACACCTTC
>TRBD2|TRBJ2-2|TRBV24-1|many
CATSDPGLARDANTGELFF
TGTGCCACCAGTGATCCCGGACTAGCGCGGGATGCGAACACCGGGGAGCTGTTTTTT
>NA|TRBJ2-7|TRBV5-1|NA
CASSARRYEAKQYF
TGTGCCAGCAGTGCTCGGAGGTACGAAGCCAAGCAGTACTTC
>TRBD1|TRBJ1-2|TRBV29-1|NA
CSVSGTGDPSGYTF
TGCAGCGTCTCGGGCACAGGGGACCCCTCCGGCTACACCTTC
>TRBD1|TRBJ1-4|TRBV12-3/TRBV12-4|many
CASSLWDRANENLFF
TGTGCCAGCAGTTTGTGGGACAGGGCCAATGAAAATCTGTTTTTT
>TRBD1|TRBJ1-2|TRBV20-1|many
CSARASTGFRGYTF
TGCAGTGCTAGAGCTTCGACAGGGTTCAGGGGCTACACCTTC
>TRBD2|TRBJ2-5|TRBV13|many
CASSLDTSGNQETQYF
TGTGCCAGCAGCTTAGATACTAGCGGGAACCAAGAGACCCAGTACTTC
>TRBD1|TRBJ2-7|TRBV5-7|NA
CASSFGQGEQYF
TGTGCCAGCAGCTTCGGACAGGGGGAGCAGTACTTC
>NA|TRBJ2-5|TRBV10-3|NA
CAIAEEVSETQYF
TGTGCCATCGCGGAGGAGGTTTCGGAGACCCAGTACTTC
>NA|TRBJ1-1|TRBV6-5|many
CASSYKGSEAFF
TGTGCCAGCAGTTACAAGGGCAGTGAAGCTTTCTTT
>NA|TRBJ2-1|TRBV5-8|NA
CASSLVATNEQFF
TGTGCCAGCAGCTTGGTGGCTACCAATGAGCAGTTCTTC
>NA|TRBJ1-1|TRBV28|NA
CASTQTGGMAEAFF
TGTGCCAGCACCCAAACGGGGGGTATGGCTGAAGCTTTCTTT
>TRBD1|TRBJ1-3|TRBV7-8|few
CAWSKLDRGPSGNTIYF
TGTGCCTGGAGTAAACTGGACAGGGGACCATCTGGAAACACCATATATTTT
>NA|TRBJ2-5|TRBV10-3|NA
CAIRGSGPIQETQYF
TGTGCCATTCGAGGGAGCGGGCCCATCCAAGAGACCCAGTACTTC
>NA|TRBJ1-1|TRBV7-8|many
CASSPRLRLSEAFF
TGTGCCAGCAGCCCTCGTTTAAGGTTGTCTGAAGCTTTCTTT
>NA|TRBJ2-3|TRBV11-2|many
CASSPQIPDTQYF
TGTGCCAGCAGCCCCCAAATTCCAGATACGCAGTATTTT
>NA|TRBJ1-5|TRBV2|many
CASRYGQTNQPQHF
TGTGCCAGCAGATACGGGCAGACCAATCAGCCCCAGCATTTT
>TRBD1|TRBJ1-5|TRBV2|NA
CASTQGQRNNQPQHF
TGTGCCAGCACGCAGGGACAGAGAAATAATCAGCCCCAGCATTTT
>NA|TRBJ1-1|TRBV7-2|many
CASSLVPTEAFF
TGTGCCAGCAGCTTAGTTCCCACTGAAGCTTTCTTT
>TRBD1|TRBJ2-7|TRBV10-3|once
CAISEQGQAYEQYF
TGTGCCATCAGCGAACAGGGACAGGCCTACGAGCAGTACTTC
>NA|TRBJ1-1|TRBV6-6|many
CASSYGSDLNTEAFF
TGTGCCAGCAGTTACGGTTCAGACTTGAACACTGAAGCTTTCTTT
>NA|TRBJ2-7|TRBV15|NA
CATSRGAGFYEQYF
TGTGCCACCAGCAGGGGCGCAGGGTTCTACGAGCAGTACTTC
>TRBD2|TRBJ2-1|TRBV10-3|few
CANARTSGKTGEQFF
TGTGCCAACGCCAGGACTAGCGGGAAGACGGGTGAGCAGTTCTTC
>NA|TRBJ1-5|TRBV10-3|NA
CAISDSGGNQPQHF
TGTGCCATCAGTGACTCCGGGGGCAATCAGCCCCAGCATTTT
>TRBD2|TRBJ2-2|TRBV10-3|NA
CAISGREGIVFF
TGTGCCATCAGTGGTCGGGAGGGAATCGTGTTTTTT
>NA|TRBJ2-7|TRBV7-2|many
CASSYTGMGEQYF
TGTGCCAGCAGCTATACAGGGATGGGCGAGCAGTACTTC
>TRBD1|TRBJ2-7|TRBV6-1|few
CASSEALRTGVPYEQYF
TGTGCCAGCAGTGAAGCGCTCAGGACAGGGGTGCCCTACGAGCAGTACTTC
>TRBD1|TRBJ2-5|TRBV7-2|many
CASSPRTGGGETQYF
TGTGCCAGCAGCCCCCGGACAGGGGGGGGAGAGACCCAGTACTTC
>NA|TRBJ2-2|TRBV5-1|many
CASSLGSGTPTGELFF
TGCGCCAGCAGCTTGGGGAGCGGGACACCCACCGGGGAGCTGTTTTTT
>NA|TRBJ2-6|TRBV7-3|NA
CASSSGTALNGANVLTF
TGTGCCAGCAGCTCCGGGACTGCCTTGAATGGGGCCAACGTCCTGACTTTC
>TRBD1|TRBJ2-2|TRBV7-9|NA
CASRRDRFHLRELFF
TGTGCCAGCCGCCGGGACAGGTTTCACCTTCGGGAGCTGTTTTTT
>NA|TRBJ2-6|TRBV10-3|NA
CAISESAGSNVLTF
TGTGCCATCAGTGAGTCGGCAGGGTCCAACGTCCTGACTTTC